This T cell receptor (beta chain) emerged from a study of T cells expressing NK-cell markers. Overall study context: Sequencing of TCR beta repertoires drew on sorted CD3+CD56+NKG2C+, CD3+CD56+NKG2C- and CD3+CD56-NKG2C+ T cells. Out of eight donors sequenced, seven tested HCMV-seropositive and the remaining one seronegative. General study points: A range of about 1.0-8% of CD8+ T cells consisted of dominant NKG2C+ clonotypes in more than five donors. Among a few donors, these clonotypes also ranked first in the CD3+CD56-NKG2C+ fraction.

TCRdb re-called the 5' RACE reads; one entry per CDR3 protein, DNA not given. The sample data list a few hundred thousand distinct CDR3 sequences. Worth noting for this clonotype: What it binds is not known.

Germline lookup yields CDR1 SGHTA and CDR2 FQGTGA. The CDR3 spans 15 residues. V gene TRBV7-3 combines with J gene TRBJ1-1; TCRdb reports TRBD1, a call that lacks DNA to check it against. Sequencing input: blood T cells: a sorted CD56 or NKG2C T cell subset, CD4+ or CD8+ T cells, or bulk PBMC T cells (not recorded which). The receptor's source is a woman in her fifties or sixties in good health. This CDR3 reads CASSPSGTGGRLAFF.